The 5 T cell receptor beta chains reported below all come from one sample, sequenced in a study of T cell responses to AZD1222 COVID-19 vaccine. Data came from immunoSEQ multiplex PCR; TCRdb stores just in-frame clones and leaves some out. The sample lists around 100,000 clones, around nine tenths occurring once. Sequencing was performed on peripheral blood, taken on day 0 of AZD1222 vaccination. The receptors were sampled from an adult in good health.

The CDR3 protein is CASSLSPANTEAFF. The DNA of the CDR3 is TGTGCCAGCAGCTTATCGCCAGCTAACACTGAAGCTTTCTTT. This chain uses TRBV7-2 with TRBJ1-1, with D hard to call. Germline lookup yields CDR1 SGHTA and CDR2 FQGNSA. This CDR3 has 14 residues. V gave up 2 bases and J gave up 2 bases, with 9 bases separating them.

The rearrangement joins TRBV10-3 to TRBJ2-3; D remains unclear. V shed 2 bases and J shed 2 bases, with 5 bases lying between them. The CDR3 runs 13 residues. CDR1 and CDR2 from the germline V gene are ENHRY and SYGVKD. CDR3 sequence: CAISEVNTDTQYF. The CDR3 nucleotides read TGTGCCATCAGTGAGGTCAACACAGATACGCAGTATTTT.

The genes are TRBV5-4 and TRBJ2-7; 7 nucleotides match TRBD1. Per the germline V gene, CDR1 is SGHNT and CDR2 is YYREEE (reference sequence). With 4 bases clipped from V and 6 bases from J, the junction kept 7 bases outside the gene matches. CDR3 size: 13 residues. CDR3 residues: CASSVDRVAEQYF. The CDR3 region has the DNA TGTGCCAGCAGCGTTGACAGGGTGGCCGAGCAGTACTTC.

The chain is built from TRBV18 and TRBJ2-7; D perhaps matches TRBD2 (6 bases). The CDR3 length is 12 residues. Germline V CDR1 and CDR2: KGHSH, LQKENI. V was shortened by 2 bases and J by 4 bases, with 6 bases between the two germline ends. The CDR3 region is CASSPGRYEQYF. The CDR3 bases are TGTGCCAGCTCACCAGGGAGGTACGAGCAGTACTTC.

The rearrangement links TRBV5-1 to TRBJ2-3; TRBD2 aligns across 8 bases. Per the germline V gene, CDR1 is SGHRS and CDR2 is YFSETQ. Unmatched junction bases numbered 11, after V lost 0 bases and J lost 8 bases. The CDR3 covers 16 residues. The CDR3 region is CASSLVSSGYKGTQYF. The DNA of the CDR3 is TGCGCCAGCAGCTTGGTCTCTAGCGGGTACAAGGGTACGCAGTATTTT.